This entry lists 3 T cell receptor beta chains sequenced from one sample in a study of T cells in Graves' hyperthyroidism and ophthalmopathy. TCR beta CDR3 regions were amplified from RNA. With the HTBI primer set, the TCR CDR3 went through a first round of RT-PCR. TCRdb re-called the multiplex PCR reads through MiXCR, storing one row per CDR3 protein. Among about 640,000 distinct CDR3 sequences listed, roughly 20% were seen once. Source material: blood. The receptors derive from a young man with Graves' ophthalmopathy.

This chain links TRBV4-1 with TRBJ2-6, with D hard to call. V gave up 0 bases and J gave up 4 bases, with 7 bases separating them. The V gene's germline CDR1 is MGHRA and CDR2 YSYEKL. The CDR3 is 15 amino acids. The DNA for the CDR3 is TGCGCCAGCAGCCAAGATTATTCCGGGGCCAACGTCCTGACTTTC. Protein: CASSQDYSGANVLTF.

The rearrangement uses TRBV7-3 and TRBJ2-2; 7 nucleotides line up with TRBD1. The junction had 4 bases not matched to a gene; V was cut back by 2 bases and J by 1 base. Germline CDR1 reads SGHTA; CDR2 reads FQGTGA. The CDR3 length is 16 residues. The CDR3 loop is CASSLGTALNTGELFF. The CDR3 coding sequence is TGTGCCAGCAGCTTAGGGACAGCGTTGAACACCGGGGAGCTGTTTTTT.

The table lists this clonotype with a few counts. The chain combines TRBV18 with TRBJ2-2; D is ambiguous. The V gene's germline CDR1 is KGHSH and CDR2 LQKENI. This CDR3 region has 13 residues. Trimming stripped 3 bases from V and 6 bases from J, with 8 bases between. The CDR3 coding sequence is TGTGCCAGCTCACCCCGCGGTCCCGGGGAGCTGTTTTTT. Its translation: CASSPRGPGELFF.